This TCR beta chain was observed in a study of blood T cell repertoires in COVID-19. Whole-study context: The United States, Italy and Spain provided the acute and convalescent COVID-19 samples.

The sample holds a few counts of this clone. In the original workflow: Estimation of nucleated cell counts was performed using reference gene primer amplification. Some clones are missing from TCRdb's copy, which holds only in-frame ones; the method was immunoSEQ multiplex PCR. That table gives V, J and clone size, and the DNA gave D and trimming. The sample lists about 290,000 clones, approximately 88% occurring once. Germline values: CDR1 LGHDT, CDR2 YNNKEL (reference sequence). The CDR3 consists of 13 residues. With 2 bases removed from V and 4 bases from J, the gap between germline ends came to 8 bases. Cohort placement rested on clinical history that participants reported themselves.

The sequencing sample was made of PBMCs or T cells enriched from blood (not recorded which). V usage is TRBV3-1 (or the pseudogene TRBV3-2) and J usage is TRBJ1-1; D unresolved. The TCR comes from a woman aged 40 to 50 who had recovered from COVID-19. This CDR3 is CASSQPPGTEAFF. The CDR3 nucleotides read TGTGCCAGCAGCCAACCTCCGGGCACTGAAGCTTTCTTT.